This entry lists 14 T cell receptor beta chains sequenced from one sample in a study of blood T cell repertoires in COVID-19. Here immunoSEQ multiplex PCR was the method, and the copy in TCRdb shows in-frame clones only, minus some. The repertoire includes about 220,000 clones, 90% of them detected once, and about 15% sits in the top ten. Sequenced: PBMCs or T cells enriched from blood (not recorded which). The receptors originated from a man younger than 40 who had been exposed to COVID-19.

The chain employs TRBV4-3 and TRBJ1-1, with 7 bases that match TRBD1. The germline V gene encodes CDR1 LGHNA and CDR2 YSLEER. The trim removed 0 bases at V and 9 bases at J, leaving 13 bases unmatched. The CDR3 is made up of 16 amino acids. The CDR3 reads CASSQDTGTANTKAFF. As DNA, the CDR3 is TGCGCCAGCAGCCAAGACACCGGGACAGCGAACACCAAAGCTTTCTTT.

The chain recombines TRBV2 with TRBJ2-1; D unclear. The CDR3 sequence is 15 residues long. In germline, CDR1 is SNHLY, CDR2 FYNNEI. Trimming took off 3 bases at V and 0 bases at J, with 9 bases between the two ends. CDR3 DNA: TGTGCCAGCAGTGATTCGGCGGTCTCCTACAATGAGCAGTTCTTC. It encodes CASSDSAVSYNEQFF.

This rearrangement joins TRBV2 to TRBJ2-6, with D hard to call. This CDR3 spans 13 amino acids. Germline V gene sequence: CDR1 SNHLY, CDR2 FYNNEI. The V end lost 7 bases, the J end lost 0 bases, and 4 bases lay between the germline ends. The CDR3 DNA reads as TGTGCCAGCATTTACTCTGGGGCCAACGTCCTGACTTTC. It is translated as CASIYSGANVLTF.

V is TRBV11-3 and J is TRBJ2-2, with D possibly being TRBD2 (5 bases). Germline CDR1 reads SGHNT; CDR2 reads YENEEA. The CDR3 is 14 amino acids. Between the trimmed V and J ends, which lost 5 bases and 1 base, there was a span of 8 bases. The CDR3: CASSRGGNTGELFF. The CDR3 nucleotides are TGTGCCAGCAGCCGTGGAGGGAACACCGGGGAGCTGTTTTTT.

The chain uses TRBV11-2 and TRBJ2-3, with a tentative D call TRBD2 (6 bases). From germline, CDR1 is SGHAT and CDR2 FQNNGV. Trimming took 3 bases from V and 4 from J, leaving 11 bases between them. The CDR3 contains 14 residues. The CDR3 sequence: CASSLRRVSDTQYF. In DNA, the CDR3 is TGTGCCAGCAGCTTGAGGAGGGTCTCAGATACGCAGTATTTT.

Details on this clone: The same CDR3 can be traced to other DNA sequences in this sample. The chain uses TRBV11-2 and TRBJ2-5; 10 bases match TRBD2. Germline V gene lookup returns CDR1 SGHAT and CDR2 FQNNGV. This CDR3 comprises 12 residues. Trimming removed 6 bases from V and 5 bases from J; junction bases left unmatched: 0. This CDR3 is CASRLAGETQYF. DNA for the CDR3: TGTGCCAGCAGACTAGCGGGGGAGACCCAGTACTTC.

The chain combines TRBV3-1 (or the pseudogene TRBV3-2) with TRBJ2-3; D might be TRBD2 (6 bases). V lost 1 base and J 8 bases, leaving 7 bases between the germline ends. The CDR3 is made up of 12 amino acids. Germline-derived CDR1 and CDR2 are LGHDT and YNNKEL (reference sequence). CDR3 in amino acids: CASSQGRGTQYF. The CDR3 nucleotides read TGTGCCAGCAGCCAAGGGAGGGGTACGCAGTATTTT.

V and J are TRBV7-9 and TRBJ1-1; D possibly corresponds to TRBD1 (5 bases). This CDR3 spans 13 amino acids. With 4 bases removed from V and 10 bases from J, the gap between germline ends came to 16 bases. Germline-derived CDR1 and CDR2 are SEHNR and FQNEAQ (reference sequence). CDR3 coding DNA: TGTGCCAGCAGCTCCGGAGGGGAGAGGCCAGCTTTCTTT. It is translated as CASSSGGERPAFF.

CDR3 in DNA: TGTGCCAGCAGCTTGACTAGCGCAGATACGCAGTATTTT. Residues: CASSLTSADTQYF. The chain links TRBV5-6 to TRBJ2-3; 7 positions agree with TRBD2. Trimming took 1 base from V and 4 from J; bases not matched to a gene: 0. This CDR3 spans 13 amino acids. The germline V gene has CDR1 SGHDT and CDR2 YYEEEE.

The chain combines TRBV7-9 with TRBJ1-2; D is undetermined. Trimming stripped 2 bases from V and 7 bases from J, with 11 bases between. The CDR3 has 13 amino acids. Germline V CDR1 and CDR2: SEHNR, FQNEAQ (reference sequence). DNA of the CDR3: TGTGCCAGCAGCTTACAGACGGGTCCTGGCTACACCTTC. Protein: CASSLQTGPGYTF.

Written as DNA, the CDR3 is TGTGCCAGCTCACTACTGACAGGGGGAGTAGCCAAAAACATTCAGTACTTC. Its protein product is CASSLLTGGVAKNIQYF. The J gene is TRBJ2-4, the V gene TRBV18; 9 bases align to TRBD1. The V gene end was trimmed by 4 bases and the J gene end by 0 bases; junction bases not matched to a gene: 7. The germline gives CDR1 KGHSH, CDR2 LQKENI. The length of the CDR3 is 17 residues.

J is TRBJ1-2 and V is TRBV5-5, with D possibly matching TRBD1 (6 bases). This CDR3 contains 14 residues. The V gene lost 1 base and the J gene lost 4 bases, with 11 bases spanning the gap. Germline V gives CDR1 SGHKS, CDR2 YYEKEE (reference sequence). CDR3 region: CASSLSTGPYGYTF. Written as DNA, the CDR3 is TGTGCCAGCAGCTTGTCGACAGGTCCCTATGGCTACACCTTC.

This chain uses TRBV5-1 with TRBJ1-1, with TRBD1 identical over 7 bases. CDR3 size: 14 residues. The junction had 6 bases not matched to a gene; V was cut back by 2 bases and J by 5 bases. Per germline, CDR1 SGHRS and CDR2 YFSETQ. CDR3 residues: CASSLSGGGTEAFF. CDR3 nucleotide sequence: TGCGCCAGCAGCTTATCAGGGGGAGGAACTGAAGCTTTCTTT.

The rearrangement joins TRBV30 to TRBJ1-3; 7 bases map to TRBD1. The CDR3 sequence is 15 residues long. Germline lookup yields CDR1 GTSNPN and CDR2 SVGIG (reference sequence). After removal of 0 bases from V and 4 bases from J, the junction contained 6 bases not matched to a gene. DNA for the CDR3: TGTGCCTGGAGTGTACGGAGGGGGCCAGGAAACACCATATATTTT. Protein: CAWSVRRGPGNTIYF.